These 5 T cell receptor beta chains originate from one sample sequenced in a study of glioma-infiltrating T cells. Using RNA template, CDR3s of TCR alpha and beta were amplified with iRepertoire arm-PCR. TCRdb itself ran the multiplex PCR reads through MiXCR, one entry per CDR3 protein. The sample has 300,000 to 400,000 distinct CDR3 sequences, around 38% seen once; the top ten hold approximately 12%. Sequencing was done on a sample of glioma tissue, nonneoplastic brain tissue, or PBMCs (not recorded which). The receptors stem from a human donor with low-grade glioma or glioblastoma, undergoing nonglioma brain surgery, or in good health (not recorded which).

V is TRBV7-9 and J is TRBJ1-2; D not certain. The CDR3 extends over 15 amino acids. Trimming took off 7 bases at V and 0 bases at J, with 15 bases between the two ends. Germline CDR1 SEHNR, CDR2 FQNEAQ (reference sequence). DNA of the CDR3: TGTGCCAGCAACCAGGAGGGCCTCCCTAACTATGGCTACACCTTC. This gives the protein CASNQEGLPNYGYTF.

This clonotype appeared a few times. The chain employs TRBV20-1 and TRBJ1-2, with D perhaps matching TRBD1 (6 bases). The CDR3 runs to 14 residues. Trimming took off 0 bases at V and 7 bases at J, with 15 bases between the two ends. The germline gives CDR1 DFQATT, CDR2 SNEGSKA (reference sequence). CDR3 nucleotides: TGCAGTGCTAGAGATGGGGGGGCCGCTAGTGGCTACACCTTC. Translated, it gives CSARDGGAASGYTF.

V usage is TRBV29-1 and J usage is TRBJ2-1, with D possibly matching TRBD1 (6 bases). In germline, CDR1 is SQVTM, CDR2 ANQGSEA. Between the trimmed V and J ends, which lost 6 bases and 3 bases, there was a span of 15 bases. The CDR3 is 14 residues long. The CDR3 region is CSVTGTSVYNEQFF. The CDR3, as DNA: TGCAGCGTGACCGGGACATCGGTCTACAATGAGCAGTTCTTC.

A remark on this clonotype: An end of the junction differs from the germline gene, which may be a read error. The V and J genes are TRBV12-3 or TRBV12-4 and TRBJ2-5, with 7 bases aligning to TRBD2. The CDR3 sequence is 14 residues long. The CDR3 loop reads CASSLAARQETQYF. The CDR3 coding sequence is TGTGCCAGCAGTCTAGCGGCCCGTCAAGAGACCCAGTACTTC.

On this clonotype: This may come from a read error, since a much larger clone is one base off. The CDR3 region has the DNA TGTGCCAACAGTTACTCCGGCGGAAACTATGGCTACACCTTC. This translates into CANSYSGGNYGYTF. V is TRBV6-2 or TRBV6-3 and J is TRBJ1-2; D is ambiguous. Germline V CDR1 and CDR2: MNHEY, SVGEGT. This CDR3 is 14 amino acids long.